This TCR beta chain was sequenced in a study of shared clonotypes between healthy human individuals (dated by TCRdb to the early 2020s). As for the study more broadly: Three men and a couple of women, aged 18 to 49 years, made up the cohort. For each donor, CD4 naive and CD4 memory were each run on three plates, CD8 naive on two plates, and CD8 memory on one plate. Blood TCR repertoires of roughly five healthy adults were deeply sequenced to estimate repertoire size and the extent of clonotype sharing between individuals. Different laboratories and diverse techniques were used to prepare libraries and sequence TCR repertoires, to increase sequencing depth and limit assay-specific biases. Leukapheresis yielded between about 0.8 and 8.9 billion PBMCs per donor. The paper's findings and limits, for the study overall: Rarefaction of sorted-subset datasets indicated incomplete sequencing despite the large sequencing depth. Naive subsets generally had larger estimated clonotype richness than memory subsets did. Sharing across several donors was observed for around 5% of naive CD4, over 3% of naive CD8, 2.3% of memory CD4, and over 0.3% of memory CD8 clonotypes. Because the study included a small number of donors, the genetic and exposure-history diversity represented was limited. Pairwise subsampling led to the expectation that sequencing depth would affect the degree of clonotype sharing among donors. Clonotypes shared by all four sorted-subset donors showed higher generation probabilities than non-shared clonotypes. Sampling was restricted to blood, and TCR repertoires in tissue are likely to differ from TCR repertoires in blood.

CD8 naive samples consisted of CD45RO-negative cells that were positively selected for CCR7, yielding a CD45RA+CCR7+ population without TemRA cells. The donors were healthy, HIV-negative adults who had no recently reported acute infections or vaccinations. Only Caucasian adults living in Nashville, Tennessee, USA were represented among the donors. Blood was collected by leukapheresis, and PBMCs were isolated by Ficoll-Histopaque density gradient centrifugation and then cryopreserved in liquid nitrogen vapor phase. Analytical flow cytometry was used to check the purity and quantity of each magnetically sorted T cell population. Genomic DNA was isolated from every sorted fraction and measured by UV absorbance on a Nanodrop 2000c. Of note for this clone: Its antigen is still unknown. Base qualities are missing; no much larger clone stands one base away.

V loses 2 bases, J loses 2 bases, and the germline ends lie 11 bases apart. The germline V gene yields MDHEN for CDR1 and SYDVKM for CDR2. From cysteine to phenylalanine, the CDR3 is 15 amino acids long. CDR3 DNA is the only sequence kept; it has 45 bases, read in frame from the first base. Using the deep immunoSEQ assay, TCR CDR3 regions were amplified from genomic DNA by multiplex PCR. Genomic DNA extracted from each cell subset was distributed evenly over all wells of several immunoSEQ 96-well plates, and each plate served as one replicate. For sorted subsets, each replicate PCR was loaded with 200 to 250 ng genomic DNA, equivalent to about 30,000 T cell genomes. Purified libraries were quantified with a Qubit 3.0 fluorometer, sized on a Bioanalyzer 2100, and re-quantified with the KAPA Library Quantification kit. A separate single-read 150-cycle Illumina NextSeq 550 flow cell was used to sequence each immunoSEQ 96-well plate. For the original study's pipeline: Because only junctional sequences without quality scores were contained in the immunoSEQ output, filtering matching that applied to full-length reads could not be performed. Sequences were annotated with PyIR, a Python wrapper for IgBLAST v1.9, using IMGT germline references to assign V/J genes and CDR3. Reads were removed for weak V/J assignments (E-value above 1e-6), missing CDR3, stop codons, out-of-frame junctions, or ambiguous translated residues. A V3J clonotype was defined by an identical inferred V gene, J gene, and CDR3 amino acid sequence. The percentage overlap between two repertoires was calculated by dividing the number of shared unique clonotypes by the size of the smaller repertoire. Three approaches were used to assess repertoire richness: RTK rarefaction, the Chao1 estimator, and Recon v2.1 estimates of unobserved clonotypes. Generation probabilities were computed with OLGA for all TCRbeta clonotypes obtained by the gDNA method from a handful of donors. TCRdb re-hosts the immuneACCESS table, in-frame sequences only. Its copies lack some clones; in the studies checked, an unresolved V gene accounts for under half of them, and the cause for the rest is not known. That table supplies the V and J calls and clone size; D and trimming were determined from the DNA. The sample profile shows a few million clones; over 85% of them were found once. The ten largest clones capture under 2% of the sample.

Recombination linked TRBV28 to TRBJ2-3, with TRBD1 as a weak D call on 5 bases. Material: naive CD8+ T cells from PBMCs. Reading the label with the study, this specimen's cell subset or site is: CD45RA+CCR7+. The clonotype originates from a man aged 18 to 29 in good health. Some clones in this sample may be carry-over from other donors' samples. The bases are TGTGCCAGCAGTTTAGTACAGGTCTCCACAGATACGCAGTATTTT. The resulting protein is CASSLVQVSTDTQYF.